This record looks at one TCR beta chain sequence and its context. Original handling: Amplified reference gene primers provided the basis for estimating nucleated cell counts. TCRdb's table, derived via immunoSEQ multiplex PCR, lists solely in-frame clones and lacks some. D and trimming were read from the DNA, whereas the V and J calls and clone size are those reported in that table. The sample has fewer than 80,000 clones; under 85% are singletons. The data belong to a study of blood T cell repertoires in COVID-19. At the level of the study: Both acute and convalescent COVID-19 samples were obtained from the United States, Italy and Spain. Sample material is recorded as cDNA or gDNA derived from T cells, B-cell-depleted T cells, or PBMCs.

The V gene's germline CDR1 is MNHNY and CDR2 SVGAGI (reference sequence). Trimming removed 0 bases at V and 7 bases at J, with 12 bases between. This CDR3 region has 15 residues. The receptor's source is a woman of 80 years or more with acute or convalescent COVID-19. The rearrangement joins TRBV6-6 to TRBJ1-4, with D hard to call. Sequencing was done on a sample of peripheral blood. The CDR3 DNA follows: TGTGCCAGCAGTTACTCGAGCCAAGGGAGTGAAAAACTGTTTTTT. Protein sequence: CASSYSSQGSEKLFF.